Below are 32 T cell receptor beta chains sequenced from a single sample in a study of CD8 T cells in ankylosing spondylitis. Points from the study as a whole: Ankylosing spondylitis blood seemed to carry a telltale TCR beta motif made of several highly homologous variants.

TCRdb re-called the 5' RACE reads with MiXCR, one entry per CDR3 protein. In the table there are around 890,000 distinct CDR3 sequences, over 9.5% of which are singletons. These TCRs are of unknown antigen specificity. Sequencing used blood, either unsorted or a sorted T cell fraction (not recorded which). The receptors derive from a male donor with ankylosing spondylitis.

V is TRBV5-1 and J is TRBJ1-3; D is uncertain. The CDR3 covers 15 residues. The germline V and J ends were trimmed by 4 bases and 3 bases, with 14 bases remaining between them. Germline-derived CDR1 and CDR2 are SGHRS and YFSETQ. The CDR3 region is CASSVVGSFGNTIYF. CDR3 nucleotides: TGCGCCAGCAGCGTGGTGGGCAGCTTTGGAAACACCATATATTTT.

This clonotype was counted at least ten times. This sequence joins TRBV10-3 and TRBJ2-7, with 11 bases that match TRBD2. J lost 5 bases, V lost 0 bases, and 9 bases had no gene match. The germline V gene has CDR1 ENHRY and CDR2 SYGVKD. The CDR3 contains 17 residues. The CDR3 region has the DNA TGTGCCATCAGTGAGTCGACTCCTAGCGGGAGGACCCACGAGCAGTACTTC. It specifies CAISESTPSGRTHEQYF.

The chain has TRBV4-2 and TRBJ2-5; 13 bases agree with TRBD2. There are 16 residues in the CDR3. V lost 4 bases and J lost 5; bases outside the gene matches: 7. Germline-derived CDR1 and CDR2 are LGHNA and YNFKEQ. CDR3: CASSPRGLAGDETQYF. CDR3 coding DNA: TGTGCCAGCAGCCCCCGAGGACTAGCGGGAGATGAGACCCAGTACTTC.

CDR3 region: CASSRAGDSYEQYF. CDR3 nucleotides: TGTGCCAGCAGTCGGGCAGGGGATTCCTACGAGCAGTACTTC. The chain uses TRBV6-1 and TRBJ2-7; weak D call: TRBD1 (6 bases). The V gene's germline CDR1 is MNHNS and CDR2 SASEGT. The CDR3 totals 14 residues. V shed 5 bases and J shed 1 base, with 12 bases lying between them.

V is TRBV20-1 and J is TRBJ2-7; 7 nucleotides line up with TRBD1. J gave up 0 bases and V 3 bases, and 8 bases lay outside the gene matches. This CDR3 comprises 15 residues. CDR1 and CDR2 from the germline V gene are DFQATT and SNEGSKA (reference sequence). CDR3 region: CSARRGTVYSYEQYF. CDR3 coding DNA: TGCAGTGCTAGGAGAGGGACAGTATACTCCTACGAGCAGTACTTC.

The chain uses TRBV20-1 and TRBJ2-5, with 9 bases identical to TRBD1. The germline CDR1 and CDR2 sequences are DFQATT and SNEGSKA (reference sequence). V was clipped by 0 bases and J by 5 bases; unmatched bases: 7. The CDR3 spans 15 residues. CDR3 sequence reads: CSARDPGQGRETQYF. The DNA of the CDR3 is TGCAGTGCTAGAGACCCGGGACAGGGTCGTGAGACCCAGTACTTC.

The CDR3 sequence: CASSIGGGVETQYF. The CDR3 DNA is TGCGCCAGCAGCATAGGAGGGGGAGTTGAGACCCAGTACTTC. This chain connects TRBV5-1 to TRBJ2-5; D is possibly TRBD1 or TRBD2 (6 bases each). Trimming left V 4 bases short and J 5 bases short, with 15 bases between. CDR3 length equals 14 residues. In germline, CDR1 is SGHRS, CDR2 YFSETQ.

This clonotype showed up just a few times. The chain recombines TRBV20-1 with TRBJ1-6; no clear D gene. Germline V CDR1 and CDR2: DFQATT, SNEGSKA (reference sequence). This CDR3 region has 14 residues. The germline V and J ends were trimmed by 7 bases and 0 bases, with 10 bases remaining between them. CDR3 sequence reads: CSVTESSYNSPLHF. CDR3 nucleotide sequence: TGCAGTGTGACGGAAAGCTCCTATAATTCACCCCTCCACTTT.

V and J are TRBV20-1 and TRBJ2-1, with TRBD2 identical over 11 bases. CDR1 is DFQATT and CDR2 is SNEGSKA in the germline V gene (reference sequence). The V segment lost 0 bases and the J segment 7 bases; nucleotides outside the gene matches: 5. The length of the CDR3 is 15 residues. The chain's CDR3 is CSARDHRTSGNEQFF. In DNA form, the CDR3 reads TGCAGTGCTAGAGACCATCGGACTAGCGGGAATGAGCAGTTCTTC.

This clonotype was found many times. One end of the junction is discordant with germline, which a read error may explain. In DNA form, the CDR3 reads TGTGCCAGCAGCCAAGTGGGAGGGAACCCTGAAGCTTTCTTT. This gives the protein CASSQVGGNPEAFF. The rearrangement uses TRBV4-2 and TRBJ1-1, with no clear D. The length of the CDR3 is 14 residues. In germline, CDR1 is LGHNA, CDR2 YNFKEQ.

The sample holds many counts of this clonotype. The chain uses TRBV6-2 or TRBV6-3 and TRBJ2-1; possibly TRBD2 for D (7 bases). CDR3 length: 21 amino acids. The germline V and J ends were trimmed by 0 bases and 2 bases, with 26 bases remaining between them. The V gene's germline CDR1 is MNHEY and CDR2 SVGEGT. The CDR3 sequence: CASSYSPYWTAGTAAYNEQFF. For the CDR3, the DNA is TGTGCCAGCAGTTACTCCCCTTACTGGACAGCGGGGACGGCAGCCTACAATGAGCAGTTCTTC.

This rearrangement joins TRBV7-6 to TRBJ2-1; possible D gene TRBD1, 6 bases. CDR1 is SGHVS, CDR2 FNYEAQ, per germline. CDR3 length: 14 amino acids. V lost 4 bases to trimming and J lost 4 bases, with 11 bases between them. The DNA for the CDR3 is TGTGCCAGCAGCTGGACAGACCAATACAATGAGCAGTTCTTC. As protein: CASSWTDQYNEQFF.

This clonotype was picked up a small number of times. The chain carries TRBV24-1 and TRBJ2-1, with 8 nucleotides matching TRBD2. J was trimmed by 8 bases and V by 3 bases; bases with no gene match: 14. Germline V gene data show CDR1 as KGHDR and CDR2 as SFDVKD. CDR3 length: 17 residues. The CDR3 spells CATSDPSGLVRPHEQFF. The DNA for the CDR3 is TGTGCCACCAGTGATCCTTCGGGACTAGTTCGTCCTCATGAGCAGTTCTTC.

Comment on this clonotype: A single base separates this from a much larger clone, so it may be a read error. The chain recombines TRBV7-6 with TRBJ2-7; 7 bases are shared with TRBD2. The germline V gene encodes CDR1 SGHVS and CDR2 FNYEAQ. The CDR3 is 14 residues long. The CDR3 coding sequence is TGTGCCAGCAGCTTAGATAGCGGGCCCTACGAGCAGCACTTC. Translation: CASSLDSGPYEQHF.

The gene calls are TRBV20-1 and TRBJ1-1, with D possibly being TRBD1 (5 bases). CDR3 length equals 12 residues. Germline values: CDR1 DFQATT, CDR2 SNEGSKA (reference sequence). The germline V and J ends were trimmed by 1 base and 5 bases, with 8 bases remaining between them. This chain's CDR3 is CSARGGPTEAFF. In DNA, the CDR3 is TGCAGTGCTAGAGGGGGCCCTACTGAAGCTTTCTTT.

The V gene is TRBV12-3 or TRBV12-4, the J gene TRBJ2-3; 11 bases are a match to TRBD2. Germline trimming cut 3 bases from V and 1 base from J; bases unmatched to any gene: 6. CDR3 length equals 17 residues. CDR3 DNA: TGTGCCAGCAGTTTTACTAGCGGGGGACCCCGCACAGATACGCAGTATTTT. Translated, it gives CASSFTSGGPRTDTQYF.

The V gene is TRBV11-2, the J gene TRBJ2-1; either TRBD1 or TRBD2 may fit D (5 bases each). The germline V gene has CDR1 SGHAT and CDR2 FQNNGV. V was pared by 4 bases and J by 3 bases, with 10 bases between. CDR3 length: 14 residues. The CDR3, as DNA: TGTGCCAGCAGCTGGGGACGGGGCTACAATGAGCAGTTCTTC. Its translation: CASSWGRGYNEQFF.

This clonotype was found a few times. V and J are TRBV30 and TRBJ2-3, with a tentative D call TRBD1 (5 bases). Trimming cost V 8 bases and J 2 bases, with 17 bases left between them. CDR1 and CDR2 from the germline V gene are GTSNPN and SVGIG (reference sequence). The CDR3 contains 14 residues. The CDR3 DNA follows: TGTGCCCAGAGGTTCGCAGGGAACACAGATACGCAGTATTTT. Translation: CAQRFAGNTDTQYF.

The chain is built from TRBV10-3 and TRBJ2-1; TRBD1 matches 10 bases. The V gene end was trimmed by 7 bases and the J gene end by 5 bases; junction bases not matched to a gene: 5. This CDR3 comprises 14 residues. Germline CDR1 ENHRY, CDR2 SYGVKD. The CDR3 reads CAINGQGGHNEQFF. CDR3 DNA: TGTGCCATCAACGGACAGGGGGGGCACAATGAGCAGTTCTTC.

This clonotype has more than one count but fewer than ten. The chain couples TRBV20-1 to TRBJ1-1; D gene ambiguous. Trimming stripped 3 bases from V and 2 bases from J, with 10 bases between. CDR3 size: 13 residues. The germline V gene has CDR1 DFQATT and CDR2 SNEGSKA (reference sequence). The CDR3: CSASRQENTEAFF. The CDR3 DNA reads as TGCAGTGCTAGCCGCCAGGAAAACACTGAAGCTTTCTTT.

This clonotype was counted a few times. V gene TRBV7-2 combines with J gene TRBJ2-7; D could derive from TRBD1 or TRBD2 (7 bases each). The CDR3 length is 15 residues. V gave up 3 bases and J gave up 3 bases, with 15 bases separating them. Germline V gene sequence: CDR1 SGHTA, CDR2 FQGNSA. The CDR3 DNA is TGTGCCAGCAGCTTCAGGGGGGGCTGGGGCTACGAGCAGTACTTC. Amino acid sequence: CASSFRGGWGYEQYF.

The CDR3 here is CASSPSRGQYRPQHF. The CDR3 coding sequence is TGCGCCAGCAGCCCCAGCCGTGGACAGTATCGGCCCCAGCATTTT. The chain has TRBV4-1 and TRBJ1-5; a possible D gene is TRBD1 (6 bases). The germline V gene has CDR1 MGHRA and CDR2 YSYEKL. Trimming took 4 bases from V and 9 from J, leaving 19 bases between them. CDR3 length: 15 residues.

This rearrangement joins TRBV27 to TRBJ1-4; TRBD1 agrees at 9 bases. CDR3 length: 15 amino acids. After removal of 6 bases from V and 4 bases from J, the junction contained 6 bases not matched to a gene. Looked up from germline, CDR1 is MNHEY and CDR2 is SMNVEV (reference sequence). CDR3 amino acids: CASSRDRAGNEKLFF. In DNA form, the CDR3 reads TGTGCCAGCAGCCGGGACAGGGCTGGTAATGAAAAACTGTTTTTT.

This clonotype was recorded only once. The chain joins TRBV6-5 to TRBJ2-1; 9 bases align to TRBD1. V lost 3 bases to trimming and J lost 0 bases; unmatched junction nucleotides: 9. The CDR3 spans 18 residues. Germline V gene sequence: CDR1 MNHEY, CDR2 SVGAGI. The CDR3 loop is CASSYRDRVTSSYNEQFF. The CDR3, as DNA: TGTGCCAGCAGTTATCGGGACAGGGTGACAAGCTCCTACAATGAGCAGTTCTTC.

The chain carries TRBV5-6 and TRBJ2-5; D is unresolved. The CDR3 contains 13 residues. Germline V gives CDR1 SGHDT, CDR2 YYEEEE. V was shortened by 0 bases and J by 2 bases, with 5 bases between the two germline ends. CDR3 sequence reads: CASSLVDQETQYF. The CDR3 DNA reads as TGTGCCAGCAGCTTGGTAGATCAAGAGACCCAGTACTTC.

This chain uses TRBV20-1 with TRBJ1-1; possibly TRBD1 for D (6 bases). Trimming removed 4 bases at V and 4 bases at J, with 10 bases between. This CDR3 is built from 12 residues. Germline V gives CDR1 DFQATT, CDR2 SNEGSKA (reference sequence). Here the CDR3 reads CSAKQGGTEAFF. Written as DNA, the CDR3 is TGCAGTGCTAAACAGGGAGGCACTGAAGCTTTCTTT.

Many counts were recorded for this clonotype. The rearrangement links TRBV24-1 to TRBJ1-5; a possible D gene is TRBD1 (6 bases). From germline, CDR1 is KGHDR and CDR2 SFDVKD. The CDR3 is 14 amino acids. The V gene lost 10 bases and the J gene lost 1 base, with 13 bases spanning the gap. CDR3 region: CATGPGQSNQPQHF. In DNA, the CDR3 is TGTGCCACGGGACCCGGACAGAGCAATCAGCCCCAGCATTTT.

This clonotype was seen repeatedly, ten times or more. This chain's CDR3 is CASSSIGGAYYEQYF. The CDR3 coding sequence is TGTGCCAGCAGCTCAATCGGGGGGGCTTACTACGAGCAGTACTTC. This chain uses TRBV7-2 with TRBJ2-7; 8 bases agree with TRBD2. The V gene's germline CDR1 is SGHTA and CDR2 FQGNSA. The CDR3 runs 15 residues. V shed 4 bases, J shed 3 bases, and the junction held 8 bases outside the gene matches. The variable domain in full, completed from reference TRBV7-2 and TRBJ2-7, reads GAGVSQSPSNKVTEKGKDVELRCDPISGHTALYWYRQSLGQGLEFLIYFQGNSAPDKSGLPSDRFSAERTGGSVSTLTIQRTQQEDSAVYLCASSSIGGAYYEQYFGPGTRLTVT.

The chain links TRBV20-1 to TRBJ2-7; D not certain. The CDR3 is made up of 13 amino acids. Germline-derived CDR1 and CDR2 are DFQATT and SNEGSKA (reference sequence). Trimming took off 1 base at V and 4 bases at J, with 11 bases between the two ends. The CDR3: CSARVVATYEQYF. The CDR3 DNA follows: TGCAGTGCTAGAGTCGTCGCAACTTACGAGCAGTACTTC.

The sample holds a few counts of this clonotype. The chain joins TRBV5-1 to TRBJ2-1, with D perhaps TRBD2 (6 bases). The V and J ends lost 0 bases and 2 bases respectively, with 9 bases between them. Germline-derived CDR1 and CDR2 are SGHRS and YFSETQ. The CDR3 is 15 amino acids. This CDR3 is CASSLEAGPYNEQFF. In DNA form, the CDR3 reads TGCGCCAGCAGCTTGGAGGCGGGGCCCTACAATGAGCAGTTCTTC.

The J gene is TRBJ2-1, the V gene TRBV24-1; TRBD1 matches 7 bases. Germline V CDR1 and CDR2: KGHDR, SFDVKD. The CDR3 length is 16 residues. Germline trimming cut 5 bases from V and 0 bases from J; bases unmatched to any gene: 6. CDR3 in amino acids: CATSGPTGDSYNEQFF. The CDR3, as DNA: TGTGCCACCAGTGGGCCCACAGGGGACTCCTACAATGAGCAGTTCTTC.

This clonotype was seen at least ten times. The chain is built from TRBV12-3 or TRBV12-4 and TRBJ2-6, with TRBD1 matching 9 bases. The ends lost 3 bases at V and 0 bases at J; junction bases unmatched: 0. The CDR3 consists of 16 residues. The CDR3 loop reads CASSLDRGSGANVLTF. The DNA for the CDR3 is TGTGCCAGCAGTTTGGACAGGGGCTCTGGGGCCAACGTCCTGACTTTC.